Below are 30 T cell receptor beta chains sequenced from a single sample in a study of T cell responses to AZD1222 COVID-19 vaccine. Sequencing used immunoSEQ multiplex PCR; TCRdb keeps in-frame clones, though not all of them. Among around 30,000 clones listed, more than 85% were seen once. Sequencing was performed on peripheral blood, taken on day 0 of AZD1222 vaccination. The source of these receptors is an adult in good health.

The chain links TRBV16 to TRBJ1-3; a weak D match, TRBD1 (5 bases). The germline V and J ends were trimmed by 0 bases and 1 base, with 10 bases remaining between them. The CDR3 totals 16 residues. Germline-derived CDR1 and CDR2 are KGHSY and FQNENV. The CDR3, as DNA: TGTGCCAGCAGCCAATCGGGACCCGGGTCTGGAAACACCATATATTTT. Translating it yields CASSQSGPGSGNTIYF.

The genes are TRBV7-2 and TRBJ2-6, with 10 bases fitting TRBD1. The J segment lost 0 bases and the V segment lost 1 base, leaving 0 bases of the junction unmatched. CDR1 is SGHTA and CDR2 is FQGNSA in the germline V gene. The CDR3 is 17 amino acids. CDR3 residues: CASSLGTGGSGANVLTF. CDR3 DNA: TGTGCCAGCAGCTTAGGGACAGGGGGCTCTGGGGCCAACGTCCTGACTTTC.

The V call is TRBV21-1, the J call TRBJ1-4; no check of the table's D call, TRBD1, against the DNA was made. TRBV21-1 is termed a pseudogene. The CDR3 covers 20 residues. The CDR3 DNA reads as TGTGCCAGCCATCCGGGACAGCGAGACCTCAGTCGCTCAACTAATGAAAAACTGTTTTTT. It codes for CASHPGQRDLSRSTNEKLFF.

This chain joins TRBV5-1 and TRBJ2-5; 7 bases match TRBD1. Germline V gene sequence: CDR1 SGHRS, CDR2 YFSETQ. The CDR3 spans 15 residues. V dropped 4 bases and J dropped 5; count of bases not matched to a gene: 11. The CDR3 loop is CASSVPTGTGETQYF. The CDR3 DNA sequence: TGCGCCAGCAGCGTCCCGACAGGGACGGGCGAGACCCAGTACTTC.

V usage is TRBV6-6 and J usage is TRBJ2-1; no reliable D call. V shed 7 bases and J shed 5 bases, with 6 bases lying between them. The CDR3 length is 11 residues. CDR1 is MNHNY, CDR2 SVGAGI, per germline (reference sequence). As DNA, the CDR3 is TGTGCCAGCATCGCCAACAATGAGCAGTTCTTC. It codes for CASIANNEQFF.

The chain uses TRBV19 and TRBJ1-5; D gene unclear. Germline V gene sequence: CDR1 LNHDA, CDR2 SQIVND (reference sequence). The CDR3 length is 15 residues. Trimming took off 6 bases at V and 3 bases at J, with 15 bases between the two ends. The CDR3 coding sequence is TGTGCCAGTAGCTTAAGGATGGGTCCCAATCAGCCCCAGCATTTT. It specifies CASSLRMGPNQPQHF.

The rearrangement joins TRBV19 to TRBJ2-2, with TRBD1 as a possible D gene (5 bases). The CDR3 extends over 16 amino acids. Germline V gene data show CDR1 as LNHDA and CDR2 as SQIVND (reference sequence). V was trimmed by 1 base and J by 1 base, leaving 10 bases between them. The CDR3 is CASSIGRGRNTGELFF. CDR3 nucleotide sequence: TGTGCCAGTAGTATAGGAAGGGGCCGGAACACCGGGGAGCTGTTTTTT.

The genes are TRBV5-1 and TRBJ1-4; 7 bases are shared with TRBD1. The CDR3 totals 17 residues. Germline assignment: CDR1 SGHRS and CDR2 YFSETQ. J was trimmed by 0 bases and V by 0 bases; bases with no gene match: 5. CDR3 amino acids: CASSLAAGGATNEKLFF. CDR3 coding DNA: TGCGCCAGCAGCTTGGCGGCAGGGGGAGCAACTAATGAAAAACTGTTTTTT.

This CDR3 is CASSDRGHPSGNTIYF. CDR3 DNA sequence: TGTGCCAGCAGTGACAGGGGGCACCCTTCTGGAAACACCATATATTTT. The rearrangement links TRBV6-1 to TRBJ1-3, with 8 positions matching TRBD1. V trimming: 3 bases; J trimming: 1 base; junction bases outside the gene matches: 5. The CDR3 contains 16 residues. Germline V lookup: CDR1 MNHNS, CDR2 SASEGT.

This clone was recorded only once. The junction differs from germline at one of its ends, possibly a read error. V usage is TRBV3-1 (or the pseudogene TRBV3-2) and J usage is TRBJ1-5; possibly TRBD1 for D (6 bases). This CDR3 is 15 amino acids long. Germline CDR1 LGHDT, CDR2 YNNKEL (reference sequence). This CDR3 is CASSQQGRNNQPQHF. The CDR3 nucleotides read TGCGCCAGCAGCCAACAGGGTAGAAACAATCAGCCCCAGCATTTT.

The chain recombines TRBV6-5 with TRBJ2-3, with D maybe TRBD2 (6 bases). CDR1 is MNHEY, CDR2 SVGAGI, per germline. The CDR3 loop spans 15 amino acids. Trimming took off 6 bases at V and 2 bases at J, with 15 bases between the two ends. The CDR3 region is CASSIGGRNTDTQYF. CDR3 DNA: TGTGCCAGCAGCATCGGGGGACGGAACACAGATACGCAGTATTTT.

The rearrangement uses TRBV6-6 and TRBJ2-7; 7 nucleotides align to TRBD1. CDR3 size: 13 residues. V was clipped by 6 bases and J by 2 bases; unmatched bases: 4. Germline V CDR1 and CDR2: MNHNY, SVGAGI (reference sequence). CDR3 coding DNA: TGTGCCAGCAGCCAGGACAGGACCTACGAGCAGTACTTC. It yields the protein CASSQDRTYEQYF.

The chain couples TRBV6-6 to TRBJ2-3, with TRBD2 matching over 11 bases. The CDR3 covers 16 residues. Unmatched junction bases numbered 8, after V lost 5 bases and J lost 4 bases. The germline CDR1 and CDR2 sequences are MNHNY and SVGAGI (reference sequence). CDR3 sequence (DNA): TGTGCCAGCAGTCCAATTAGCGGGGGGGGCGCAGATACGCAGTATTTT. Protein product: CASSPISGGGADTQYF.

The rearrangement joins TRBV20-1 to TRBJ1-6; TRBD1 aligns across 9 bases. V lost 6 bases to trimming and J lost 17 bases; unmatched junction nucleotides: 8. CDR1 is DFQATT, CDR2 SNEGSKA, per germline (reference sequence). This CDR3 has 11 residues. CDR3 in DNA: TGCAGTGCGGGACAGGGTTCGGGTATCCACTTT. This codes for CSAGQGSGIHF.

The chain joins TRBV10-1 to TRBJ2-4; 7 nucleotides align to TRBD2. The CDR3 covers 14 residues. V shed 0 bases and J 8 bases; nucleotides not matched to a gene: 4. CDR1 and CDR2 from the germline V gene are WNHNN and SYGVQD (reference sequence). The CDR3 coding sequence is TGCGCCAGCAGTGAGTCCATGGGGGGGGACATTCAGTACTTC. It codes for CASSESMGGDIQYF.

The CDR3 region has the DNA TGCGCCAGCAGTGAGGCAGATTCCTACGAGCAGTACTTC. Its protein product is CASSEADSYEQYF. The V and J genes are TRBV10-1 and TRBJ2-7, with D unclear. The CDR3 has 13 amino acids. The V gene's germline CDR1 is WNHNN and CDR2 SYGVQD (reference sequence). V shed 2 bases and J shed 1 base, with 6 bases lying between them.

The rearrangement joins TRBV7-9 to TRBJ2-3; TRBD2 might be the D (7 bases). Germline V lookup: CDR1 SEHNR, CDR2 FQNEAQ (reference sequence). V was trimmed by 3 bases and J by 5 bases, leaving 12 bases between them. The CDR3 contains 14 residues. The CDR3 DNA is TGTGCCAGCAGCTTCGGGGGGCAGGGAGATACGCAGTATTTT. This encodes CASSFGGQGDTQYF.

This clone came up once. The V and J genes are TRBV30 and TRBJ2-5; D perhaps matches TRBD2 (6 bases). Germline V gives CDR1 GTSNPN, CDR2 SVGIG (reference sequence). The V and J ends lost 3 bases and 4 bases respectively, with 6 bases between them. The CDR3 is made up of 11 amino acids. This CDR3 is CAWSGGETQYF. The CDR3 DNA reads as TGTGCCTGGAGCGGGGGAGAGACCCAGTACTTC. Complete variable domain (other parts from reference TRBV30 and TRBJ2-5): SQTIHQWPATLVQPVGSPLSLECTVEGTSNPNLYWYRQAAGRGLQLLFYSVGIGQISSEVPQNLSASRPQDRQFILSSKKLLLSDSGFYLCAWSGGETQYFGPGTRLLVL.

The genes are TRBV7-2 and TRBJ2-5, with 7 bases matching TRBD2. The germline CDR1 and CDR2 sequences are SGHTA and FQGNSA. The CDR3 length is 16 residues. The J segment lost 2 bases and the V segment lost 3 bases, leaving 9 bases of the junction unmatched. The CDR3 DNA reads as TGTGCCAGCAGCTTGGGCGGGGGAAGGGGTCAAGAGACCCAGTACTTC. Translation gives CASSLGGGRGQETQYF.

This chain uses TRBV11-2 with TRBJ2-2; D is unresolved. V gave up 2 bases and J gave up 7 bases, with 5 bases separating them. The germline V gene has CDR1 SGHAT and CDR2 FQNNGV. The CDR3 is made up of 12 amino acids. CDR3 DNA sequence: TGTGCCAGCAGCTTACAAAGCGGGGAGCTGTTTTTT. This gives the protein CASSLQSGELFF.

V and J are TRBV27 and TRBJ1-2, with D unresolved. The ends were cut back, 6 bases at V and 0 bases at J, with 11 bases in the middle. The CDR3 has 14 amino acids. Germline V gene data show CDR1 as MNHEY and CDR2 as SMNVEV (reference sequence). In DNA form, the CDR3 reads TGTGCCAGCAGCCGAACACGCTCTAACTATGGCTACACCTTC. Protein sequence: CASSRTRSNYGYTF.

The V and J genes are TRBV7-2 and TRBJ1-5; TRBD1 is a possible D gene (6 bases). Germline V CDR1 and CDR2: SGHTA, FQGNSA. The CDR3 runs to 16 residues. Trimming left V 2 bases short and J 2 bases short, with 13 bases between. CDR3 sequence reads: CASSLLTGSRNQPQHF. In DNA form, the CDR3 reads TGTGCCAGCAGCTTATTAACAGGGTCTCGCAATCAGCCCCAGCATTTT.

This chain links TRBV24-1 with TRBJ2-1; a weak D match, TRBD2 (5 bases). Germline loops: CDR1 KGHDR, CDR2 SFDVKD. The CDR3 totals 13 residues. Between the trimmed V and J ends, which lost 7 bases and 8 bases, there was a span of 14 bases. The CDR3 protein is CATSRGTLDEQFF. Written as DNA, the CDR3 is TGTGCCACCAGCCGGGGAACTCTCGATGAGCAGTTCTTC.

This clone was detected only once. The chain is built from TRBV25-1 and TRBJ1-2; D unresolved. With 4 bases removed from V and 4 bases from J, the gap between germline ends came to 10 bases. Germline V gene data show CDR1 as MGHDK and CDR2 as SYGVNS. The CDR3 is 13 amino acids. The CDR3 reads CASSGAGVYGYTF. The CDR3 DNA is TGTGCCAGCAGTGGCGCAGGAGTCTATGGCTACACCTTC.

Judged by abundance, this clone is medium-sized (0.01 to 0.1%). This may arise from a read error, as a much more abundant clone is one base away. As DNA, the CDR3 is TGTGCCAGCAGCCAAGACGAACGCGGCAGGGGAGGCTACGAGCAGTACTTC. Its protein product is CASSQDERGRGGYEQYF. V gene TRBV3-1 (or the pseudogene TRBV3-2) combines with J gene TRBJ2-7; either TRBD1 or TRBD2 may supply D (6 bases each). This CDR3 has 17 amino acids. CDR1 and CDR2 from the germline V gene are LGHDT and YNNKEL (reference sequence). With 0 bases removed from V and 3 bases from J, the gap between germline ends came to 18 bases.

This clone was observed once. CDR3 bases: TGCAGTGCTAGTGGCGTAGCGGGCCGCACCGGGGAGCTGTTTTTT. As protein: CSASGVAGRTGELFF. The chain links TRBV20-1 to TRBJ2-2; 7 bases fit TRBD2. Germline CDR1 and CDR2: DFQATT and SNEGSKA (reference sequence). The CDR3 spans 15 residues. After removal of 3 bases from V and 4 bases from J, the junction contained 8 bases not matched to a gene.

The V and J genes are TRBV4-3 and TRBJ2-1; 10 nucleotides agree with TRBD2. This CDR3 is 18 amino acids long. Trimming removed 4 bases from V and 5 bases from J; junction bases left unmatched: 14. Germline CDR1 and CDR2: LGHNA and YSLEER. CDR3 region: CASSRSRGRLAGDNEQFF. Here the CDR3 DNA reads TGCGCCAGCAGCCGGTCAAGAGGGCGGCTAGCGGGGGACAATGAGCAGTTCTTC.

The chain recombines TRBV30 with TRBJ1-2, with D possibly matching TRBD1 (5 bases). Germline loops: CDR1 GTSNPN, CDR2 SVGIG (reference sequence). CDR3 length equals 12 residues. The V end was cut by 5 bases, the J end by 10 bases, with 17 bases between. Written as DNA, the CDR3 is TGTGCCTGGGCCGGGACGATGGGGTCCTACACCTTC. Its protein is CAWAGTMGSYTF.

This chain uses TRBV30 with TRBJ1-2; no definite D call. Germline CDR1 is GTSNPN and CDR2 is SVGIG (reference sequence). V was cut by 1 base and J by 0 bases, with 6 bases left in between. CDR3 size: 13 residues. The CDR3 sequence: CAWSGQSNYGYTF. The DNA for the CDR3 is TGTGCCTGGAGTGGGCAGTCTAACTATGGCTACACCTTC.

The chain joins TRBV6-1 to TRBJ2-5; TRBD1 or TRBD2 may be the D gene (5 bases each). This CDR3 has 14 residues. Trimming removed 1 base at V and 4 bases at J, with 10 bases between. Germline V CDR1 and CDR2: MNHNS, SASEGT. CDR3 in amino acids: CASSEGGKRETQYF. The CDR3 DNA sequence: TGTGCCAGCAGTGAAGGGGGGAAGAGAGAGACCCAGTACTTC.